This TCR beta chain was identified in a study of cytomegalovirus exposure and HLA in healthy donors. At the level of the study: Early released data comprised tens of millions of unique TCRs from HLA-typed donors.

Per germline, CDR1 SGHTA and CDR2 FQGNSA. The CDR3 has 12 amino acids. General study points: In vitro work confirmed that a few CMV-associated chains recognize CMV antigens. In a later analysis, TCR beta V- and J-gene trimming showed a link to a missense DCLRE1C variant. One later analysis reportedly identified an Asian-associated ancestry cluster that showed fewer N-insertions than the roughly 600-donor mean.

With respect to this clone: Antigen: not known. One end of the junction varies from germline; a read error may be responsible.

The PCR ran on 60 Vbeta and 13 Jbeta primers. Sequencing used immunoSEQ multiplex PCR; TCRdb keeps in-frame clones, though not all of them. The data hold about 200,000 clones, with about four fifths observed a single time. The source of this sequence is a woman between 18 and 29 years old in good health and CMV-seronegative. The V and J genes are TRBV7-2 and TRBJ2-1, with 8 bases matching TRBD2. Sequencing input: PBMCs. Here the CDR3 reads CASSLEGLEEVF. CDR3 sequence (DNA): TGTGCCAGCAGCTTAGAGGGACTAGAGGAGGTCTTC.